Listed below are T cell receptor beta chains from one sample, sequenced in a study of T cell repertoires in cytomegalovirus infection. These receptors have no identified antigens. TCRdb processed the reads anew with MiXCR; each CDR3 protein has one entry. Among about half a million distinct CDR3 sequences listed, 42% were seen once. The material sequenced was cultured PBMCs, taken from culture after CMV antigen stimulation. The source of these receptors is a human donor in good health (CMV status not recorded). Some clones in this sample may be carry-over from other donors' samples. The CDR3 runs from the conserved cysteine through the conserved F or W. D genes are given only for firm matches. Clone size, where shown, is once, few, many, or a class for clones that have expanded.

TRBD1,once,TRBV6-8,TRBJ2-5,CASNRRQGQETQYF,TGTGCCAGCAATAGGCGACAGGGCCAAGAGACCCAGTACTTC
NA,NA,TRBV7-9,TRBJ2-7,CASSFYRAGPYEQYF,TGTGCCAGCAGCTTTTACCGTGCAGGCCCCTACGAGCAGTACTTC
NA,few,TRBV7-6,TRBJ2-3,CASSPTGLTTDTQYF,TGTGCCAGCAGCCCGACGGGACTGACCACAGATACGCAGTATTTT
NA,NA,TRBV4-3,TRBJ2-1,CASSQETSIQEQFF,TGCGCCAGCAGCCAAGAAACTAGTATCCAGGAGCAGTTCTTC
TRBD1,NA,TRBV2,TRBJ1-5,CASLGQGSHSNQPQHF,TGTGCCAGCTTAGGACAGGGGTCCCATAGCAATCAGCCCCAGCATTTT
NA,few,TRBV19,TRBJ1-5,CASRSTDSNQPQHF,TGTGCCAGTAGATCTACAGATAGCAATCAGCCCCAGCATTTT
NA,NA,TRBV7-2,TRBJ2-7,CASSRGSQGIYEQYF,TGTGCCAGCAGCCGAGGTTCCCAGGGAATCTACGAGCAGTACTTC
NA,few,TRBV6-6,TRBJ1-2,CASRGTGYGYTF,TGTGCCAGCAGGGGAACAGGCTATGGCTACACCTTC
TRBD1,NA,TRBV6-6,TRBJ1-6,CASNRGYGGSPLHF,TGTGCCAGCAACAGGGGATATGGAGGTTCACCCCTCCACTTT
TRBD2,NA,TRBV5-1,TRBJ2-7,CASSSQSGASYEQYF,TGCGCCAGCAGCAGCCAGAGCGGGGCCTCCTACGAGCAGTACTTC
NA,many,TRBV7-2,TRBJ1-6,CASSLAFESSYNSPLHF,TGTGCCAGCAGCTTAGCATTCGAGAGCTCCTATAATTCACCCCTCCACTTT
NA,NA,TRBV7-2,TRBJ1-3,CASSLYGVGNTIYF,TGTGCCAGCAGCCTTTATGGAGTTGGAAACACCATATATTTT
TRBD2,NA,TRBV4-2,TRBJ2-1,CASSPPGLAGRNEQFF,TGTGCCAGCAGCCCACCGGGGCTAGCGGGGAGGAATGAGCAGTTCTTC
NA,NA,TRBV20-1,TRBJ1-1,CSAREGGRRTEAFF,TGCAGTGCTAGAGAGGGGGGGCGCCGCACTGAAGCTTTCTTT
NA,few,TRBV7-2,TRBJ2-3,CASSLMLGAGYTDTQYF,TGTGCCAGCAGCTTGATGTTGGGGGCGGGCTATACAGATACGCAGTATTTT
TRBD1,NA,TRBV20-1,TRBJ1-1,CSAQLGGYGNTEAFF,TGCAGTGCCCAGTTAGGGGGCTACGGGAACACTGAAGCTTTCTTT
TRBD1,NA,TRBV29-1,TRBJ2-5,CSGGTGRQETQYF,TGCAGCGGTGGGACAGGGCGCCAAGAGACCCAGTACTTC
TRBD1,once,TRBV6-5,TRBJ1-6,CASSYDTGGGSPLHF,TGTGCCAGCAGTTACGATACAGGGGGAGGTTCACCCCTCCACTTT
NA,once,TRBV19,TRBJ1-1,CASSIRGPAFF,TGTGCCAGTAGTATAAGGGGTCCTGCGTTCTTT
NA,NA,TRBV12-5,TRBJ1-4,CASGFRGPGFSNEKLFF,TGTGCTAGTGGTTTTAGGGGTCCCGGGTTCTCGAATGAAAAACTGTTTTTT
TRBD2,NA,TRBV7-6,TRBJ2-3,CASSLQGLVTDTQYF,TGTGCCAGCAGCTTACAGGGACTAGTCACAGATACGCAGTATTTT
NA,few,TRBV28,TRBJ2-7,CASSLASGPYEQYF,TGTGCCAGCAGTTTAGCCTCGGGCCCCTACGAGCAGTACTTC
TRBD1,NA,TRBV19,TRBJ2-2,CASSRTGGDHGELFF,TGTGCCAGTAGTCGCACAGGGGGCGATCACGGGGAGCTGTTTTTT
NA,NA,TRBV18,TRBJ1-1,CASSPFGQRNTEAFF,TGTGCCAGCTCACCATTTGGACAGAGGAACACTGAAGCTTTCTTT
NA,few,TRBV6-1,TRBJ2-1,CASSESLTYNEQFF,TGTGCCAGCAGTGAATCTTTGACCTACAATGAGCAGTTCTTC
NA,NA,TRBV4-1,TRBJ2-1,CASSQVINNEQFF,TGCGCCAGCAGCCAAGTGATCAACAATGAGCAGTTCTTC
NA,NA,TRBV7-6,TRBJ2-3,CASSPRAGFTDTQYF,TGTGCCAGCAGCCCTAGGGCGGGTTTCACAGATACGCAGTATTTT
NA,NA,TRBV12-3/TRBV12-4,TRBJ2-7,CASSYRAYSSYEQYF,TGTGCCAGCAGTTATAGGGCCTATTCCTCCTACGAGCAGTACTTC
NA,NA,TRBV6-2/TRBV6-3,TRBJ1-4,CASSYPSGGPKANEKLFF,TGTGCCAGCAGTTACCCCAGCGGGGGCCCCAAGGCTAATGAAAAACTGTTTTTT
TRBD2,few,TRBV27,TRBJ2-7,CASSQTSGGAVYEQYF,TGTGCCAGCAGTCAAACAAGCGGGGGGGCCGTATACGAGCAGTACTTC
NA,NA,TRBV30,TRBJ1-2,CAWEDSTYGYTF,TGTGCCTGGGAGGACAGTACTTATGGCTACACCTTC
NA,few,TRBV6-6,TRBJ2-3,CASTRQGFTDTQYF,TGTGCCAGCACTAGGCAGGGTTTCACAGATACGCAGTATTTT
NA,few,TRBV7-9,TRBJ2-7,CASSLGWGSNEQYF,TGTGCCAGCAGCTTGGGGTGGGGTTCGAACGAGCAGTACTTC
NA,NA,TRBV6-2/TRBV6-3,TRBJ2-7,CASRPREARDEQYF,TGTGCCAGCAGACCCAGGGAGGCTAGAGACGAGCAGTACTTC
TRBD2,NA,TRBV19,TRBJ2-2,CASSILTSGGTGELFF,TGTGCCAGTAGTATTCTGACTAGCGGGGGTACCGGGGAGCTGTTTTTT
NA,NA,TRBV15,TRBJ2-5,CATSREGRPKETQYF,TGTGCCACCAGCAGAGAGGGCAGGCCCAAGGAGACCCAGTACTTC
NA,NA,TRBV12-3/TRBV12-4,TRBJ2-2,CASSFSGLTGELFF,TGTGCCAGCAGTTTCTCCGGACTCACCGGGGAGCTGTTTTTT
NA,NA,TRBV6-1,TRBJ1-3,CASRDTASGNTIYF,TGTGCCAGCAGAGACACCGCCTCTGGAAACACCATATATTTT
NA,NA,TRBV7-8,TRBJ2-3,CASSLRRGDSTDTQYF,TGTGCCAGCAGCTTGAGGAGGGGAGATTCCACAGATACGCAGTATTTT
TRBD1,NA,TRBV7-2,TRBJ1-2,CASSPRGGGQGWSTF,TGTGCCAGCAGCCCACGGGGAGGGGGACAGGGGTGGTCCACCTTC